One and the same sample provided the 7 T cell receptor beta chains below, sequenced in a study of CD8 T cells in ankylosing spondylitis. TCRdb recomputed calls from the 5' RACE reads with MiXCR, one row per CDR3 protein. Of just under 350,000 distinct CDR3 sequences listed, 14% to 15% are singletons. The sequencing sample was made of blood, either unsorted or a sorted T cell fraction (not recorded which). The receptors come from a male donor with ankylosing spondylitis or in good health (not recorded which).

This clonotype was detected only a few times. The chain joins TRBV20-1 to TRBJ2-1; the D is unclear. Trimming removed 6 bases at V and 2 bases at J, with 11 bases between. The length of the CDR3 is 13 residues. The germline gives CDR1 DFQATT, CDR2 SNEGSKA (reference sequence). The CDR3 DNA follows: TGCAGTGCCGCGACGGAGACCTACAATGAGCAGTTCTTC. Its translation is CSAATETYNEQFF.

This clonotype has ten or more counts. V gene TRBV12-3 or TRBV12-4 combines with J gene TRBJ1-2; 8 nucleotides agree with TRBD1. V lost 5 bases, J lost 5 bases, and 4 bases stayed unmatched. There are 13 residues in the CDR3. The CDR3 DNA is TGTGCCAGCAGTACCAGGACAGGGTATGGCTACACCTTC. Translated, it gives CASSTRTGYGYTF.

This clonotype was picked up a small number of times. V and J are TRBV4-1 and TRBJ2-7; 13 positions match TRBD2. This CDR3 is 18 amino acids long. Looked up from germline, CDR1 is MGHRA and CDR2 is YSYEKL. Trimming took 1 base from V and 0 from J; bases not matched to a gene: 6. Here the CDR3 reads CASSQAWTSGGSSYEQYF. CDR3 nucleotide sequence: TGCGCCAGCAGCCAAGCCTGGACTAGCGGGGGAAGCTCCTACGAGCAGTACTTC.

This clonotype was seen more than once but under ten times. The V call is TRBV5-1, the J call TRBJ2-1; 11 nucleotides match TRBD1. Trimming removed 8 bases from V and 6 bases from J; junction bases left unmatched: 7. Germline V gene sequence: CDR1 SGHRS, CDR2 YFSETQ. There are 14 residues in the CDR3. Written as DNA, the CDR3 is TGCGCCAGTGGGATAGGGACAGGGGGCAATGAGCAGTTCTTC. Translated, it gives CASGIGTGGNEQFF.

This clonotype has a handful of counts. CDR3 region: CASRSSLNTGELFF. CDR3 nucleotides: TGCGCCAGCAGGAGTAGCCTGAACACCGGGGAGCTGTTTTTT. This rearrangement joins TRBV10-1 to TRBJ2-2, with D uncertain. The CDR3 runs 14 residues. The V end was cut by 6 bases, the J end by 1 base, with 9 bases between. CDR1 is WNHNN and CDR2 is SYGVQD in the germline V gene (reference sequence).

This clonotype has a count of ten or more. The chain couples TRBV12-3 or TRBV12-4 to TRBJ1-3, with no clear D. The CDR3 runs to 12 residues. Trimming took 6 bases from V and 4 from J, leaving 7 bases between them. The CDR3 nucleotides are TGTGCCAGCAGCTTTTCAGGAAACACCATATATTTT. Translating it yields CASSFSGNTIYF.

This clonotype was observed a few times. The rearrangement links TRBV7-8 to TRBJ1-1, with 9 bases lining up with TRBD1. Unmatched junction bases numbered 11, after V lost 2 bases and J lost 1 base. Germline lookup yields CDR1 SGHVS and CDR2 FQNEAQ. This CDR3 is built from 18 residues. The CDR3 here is CASSLRVPGQGGNTEAFF. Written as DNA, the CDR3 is TGTGCCAGCAGCTTAAGGGTACCGGGACAGGGCGGGAACACTGAAGCTTTCTTT.